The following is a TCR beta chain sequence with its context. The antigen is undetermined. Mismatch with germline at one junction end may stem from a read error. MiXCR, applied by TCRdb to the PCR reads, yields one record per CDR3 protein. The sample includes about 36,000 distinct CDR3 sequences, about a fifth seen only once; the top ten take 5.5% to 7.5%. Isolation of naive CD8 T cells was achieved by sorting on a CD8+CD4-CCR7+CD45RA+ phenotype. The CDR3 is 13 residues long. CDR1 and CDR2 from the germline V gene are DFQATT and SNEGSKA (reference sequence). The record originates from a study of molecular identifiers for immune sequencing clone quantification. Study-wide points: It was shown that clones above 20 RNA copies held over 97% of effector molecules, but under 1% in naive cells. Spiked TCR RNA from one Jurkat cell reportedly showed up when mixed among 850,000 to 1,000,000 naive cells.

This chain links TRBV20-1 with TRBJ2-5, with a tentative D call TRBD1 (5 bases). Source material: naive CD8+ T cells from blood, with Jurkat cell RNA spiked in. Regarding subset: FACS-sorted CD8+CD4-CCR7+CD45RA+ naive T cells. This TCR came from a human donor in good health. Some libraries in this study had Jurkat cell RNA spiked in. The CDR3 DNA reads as TGCGGTGCTCCTCCAGGGTTGGTTGAGACCCAGTACTTC. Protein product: CGAPPGLVETQYF.